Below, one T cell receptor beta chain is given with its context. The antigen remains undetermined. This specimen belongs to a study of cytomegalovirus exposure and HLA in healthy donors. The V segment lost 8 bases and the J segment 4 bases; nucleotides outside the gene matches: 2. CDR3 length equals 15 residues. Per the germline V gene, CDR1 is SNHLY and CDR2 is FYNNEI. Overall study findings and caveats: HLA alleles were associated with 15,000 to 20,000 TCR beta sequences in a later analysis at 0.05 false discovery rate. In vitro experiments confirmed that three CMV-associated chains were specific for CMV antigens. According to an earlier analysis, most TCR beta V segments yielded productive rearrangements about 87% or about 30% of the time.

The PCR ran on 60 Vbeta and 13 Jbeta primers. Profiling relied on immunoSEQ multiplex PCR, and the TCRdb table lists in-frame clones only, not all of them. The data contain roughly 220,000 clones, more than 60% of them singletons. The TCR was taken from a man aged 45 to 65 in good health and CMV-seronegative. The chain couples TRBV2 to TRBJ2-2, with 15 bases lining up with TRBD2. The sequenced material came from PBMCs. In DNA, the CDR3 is TGTGCCAGCGGACTAGCGGGAGGGTTCACCGGGGAGCTGTTTTTT. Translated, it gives CASGLAGGFTGELFF.